The following is a T cell receptor (beta chain) sequence with its context. CDR3 size: 14 residues. Germline V gives CDR1 MNHEY, CDR2 SVGAGI. The V gene lost 2 bases and the J gene lost 8 bases, with 12 bases spanning the gap. The data derive from a study of blood T cell repertoires in COVID-19. Study in general: Collection of acute and convalescent COVID-19 samples took place in the United States, Italy and Spain.

Repertoires were generated with immunoSEQ multiplex PCR, while TCRdb's copy carries only in-frame clones and drops some. The data contain under 200,000 clones, 86% of them singletons. This chain links TRBV6-5 with TRBJ1-4, with D unresolved. The clonotype comes from a woman aged 40 to 55 in a cohort exposed to, infected with or recovered from COVID-19 (not recorded which). The source material was PBMCs or T cells enriched from blood (not recorded which). The CDR3 sequence: CASSYSGVREKLFF. CDR3 in DNA: TGTGCCAGCAGTTACAGCGGGGTACGGGAAAAACTGTTTTTT.